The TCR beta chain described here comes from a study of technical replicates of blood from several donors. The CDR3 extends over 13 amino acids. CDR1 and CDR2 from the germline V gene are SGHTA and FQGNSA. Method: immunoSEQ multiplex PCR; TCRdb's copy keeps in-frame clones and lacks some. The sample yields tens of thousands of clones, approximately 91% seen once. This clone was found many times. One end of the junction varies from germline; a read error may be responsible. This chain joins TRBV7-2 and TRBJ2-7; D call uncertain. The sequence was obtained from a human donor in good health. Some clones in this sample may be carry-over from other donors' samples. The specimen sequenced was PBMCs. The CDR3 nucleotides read TGTGCCAGCAGCCCCGACTTCACCTACGAGCTGTACTTC. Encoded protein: CASSPDFTYELYF.